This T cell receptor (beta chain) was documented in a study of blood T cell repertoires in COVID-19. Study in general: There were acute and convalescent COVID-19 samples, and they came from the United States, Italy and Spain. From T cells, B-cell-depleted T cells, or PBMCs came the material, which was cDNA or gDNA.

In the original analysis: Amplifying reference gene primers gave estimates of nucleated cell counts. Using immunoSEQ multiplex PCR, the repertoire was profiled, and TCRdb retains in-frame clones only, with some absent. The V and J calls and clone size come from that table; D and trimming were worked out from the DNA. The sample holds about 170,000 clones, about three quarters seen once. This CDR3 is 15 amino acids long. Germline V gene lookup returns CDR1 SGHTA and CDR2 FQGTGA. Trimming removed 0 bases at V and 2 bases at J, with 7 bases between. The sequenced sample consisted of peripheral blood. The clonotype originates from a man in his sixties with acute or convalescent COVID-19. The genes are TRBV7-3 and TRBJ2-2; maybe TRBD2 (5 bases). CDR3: CASSLTPSNTGELFF. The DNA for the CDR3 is TGTGCCAGCAGCTTAACCCCTAGCAACACCGGGGAGCTGTTTTTT.